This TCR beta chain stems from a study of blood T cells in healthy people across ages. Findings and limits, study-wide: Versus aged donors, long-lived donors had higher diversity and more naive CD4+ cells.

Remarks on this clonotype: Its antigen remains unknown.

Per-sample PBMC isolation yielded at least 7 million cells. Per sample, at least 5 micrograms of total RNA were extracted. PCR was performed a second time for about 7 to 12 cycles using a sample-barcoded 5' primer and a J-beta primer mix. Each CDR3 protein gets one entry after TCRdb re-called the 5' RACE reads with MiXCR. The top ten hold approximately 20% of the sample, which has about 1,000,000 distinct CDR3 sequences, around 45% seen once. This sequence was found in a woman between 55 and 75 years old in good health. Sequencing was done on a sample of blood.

CDR3 in DNA: TGTGCCAGCAGGCTAGCGGAGAGCTCCTACAATGAGCAGTTCTTC. It codes for CASRLAESSYNEQFF. V gene TRBV27 combines with J gene TRBJ2-1; 7 nucleotides agree with TRBD2. The CDR3 covers 15 residues. J lost 0 bases, V lost 6 bases, and 5 bases had no gene match. Germline CDR1 reads MNHEY; CDR2 reads SMNVEV (reference sequence).